The rows below give T cell receptor beta chains drawn from one sample of a study of T cell responses to AZD1222 COVID-19 vaccine. This table comes from immunoSEQ multiplex PCR, and its TCRdb copy is limited to in-frame clones, with some not included. The sample has around 95,000 clones, about 87% seen once. The sequencing here drew on peripheral blood, taken on day 0 of AZD1222 vaccination. These receptors all come from an adult in good health. The CDR3 runs from the conserved cysteine through the conserved F or W. D genes are given only for firm matches. Not every row has a clone size; where given, it reads once, few, many or a size class.

CDR3nt: TGTGCCAGCAGCCCCCAAGGACAGATCTACGAGCAGTACTTC
CDR3aa: CASSPQGQIYEQYF
d_gene: -
j_gene: TRBJ2-7
abundance: -
v_gene: TRBV9

CDR3nt: TGTGCCAGCAGCCCAAGCTTAGCGGTCCCGGTAAGAGGTAACGAGCAGTTCTTC
CDR3aa: CASSPSLAVPVRGNEQFF
d_gene: -
j_gene: TRBJ2-1
abundance: -
v_gene: TRBV7-9

CDR3nt: TGTGCCAGCAGCTTGTGGGGGACTAGCGGGAGAATCTGGGAGCAGTACTTC
CDR3aa: CASSLWGTSGRIWEQYF
d_gene: TRBD2
j_gene: TRBJ2-7
abundance: -
v_gene: TRBV5-5

CDR3nt: TGTGCCAGCAGTTCCCGGGACAGGGGGCTGAACACTGAAGCTTTCTTT
CDR3aa: CASSSRDRGLNTEAFF
d_gene: TRBD1
j_gene: TRBJ1-1
abundance: few
v_gene: TRBV28

CDR3nt: TGTGCCAGCAGCCCTGGGACAGGCCCCCAGGAATTC
CDR3aa: CASSPGTGPQEF
d_gene: TRBD1
j_gene: TRBJ2-7
abundance: -
v_gene: TRBV3-1/TRBV3-2

CDR3nt: TGTGCCAGCAGCTTACAGGGGACGTTTAGCAATCAGCCCCAGCATTTT
CDR3aa: CASSLQGTFSNQPQHF
d_gene: -
j_gene: TRBJ1-5
abundance: -
v_gene: TRBV7-8

CDR3nt: TGTGCCAGCAGCCCAGAAAGGGGGAATTCTGGGGCCAACGTCCTGACTTTC
CDR3aa: CASSPERGNSGANVLTF
d_gene: -
j_gene: TRBJ2-6
abundance: -
v_gene: TRBV3-1/TRBV3-2

CDR3nt: TGTGCCAGCATCAAAAGGGAGGGCGGCTACACCTTC
CDR3aa: CASIKREGGYTF
d_gene: -
j_gene: TRBJ1-2
abundance: -
v_gene: TRBV6-5

CDR3nt: TGTGCCAGCAGCCGAGGGCACCAAGAGACCCAGTACTTC
CDR3aa: CASSRGHQETQYF
d_gene: -
j_gene: TRBJ2-5
abundance: once
v_gene: TRBV11-3

CDR3nt: TGTGCCAGCAGCGGGACCACCGGGTGGGCACCCCTCCACTTT
CDR3aa: CASSGTTGWAPLHF
d_gene: -
j_gene: TRBJ1-6
abundance: -
v_gene: TRBV2

CDR3nt: TGTGCCTGGAGTCCAACGGACTGGAGGATCTACAATGAGCAGTTCTTC
CDR3aa: CAWSPTDWRIYNEQFF
d_gene: -
j_gene: TRBJ2-1
abundance: -
v_gene: TRBV30

CDR3nt: TGTGCCACTAGATCTGACCCTAATGAGCAGTTCTTC
CDR3aa: CATRSDPNEQFF
d_gene: -
j_gene: TRBJ2-1
abundance: -
v_gene: TRBV24-1

CDR3nt: TGTGCCAGCAGTGAAAGCACTTCGGCAAGCTGGCACTATGGCTACACCTTC
CDR3aa: CASSESTSASWHYGYTF
d_gene: -
j_gene: TRBJ1-2
abundance: -
v_gene: TRBV6-1

CDR3nt: TGTGCCAGCAGTGAAGCTACAGGAAGCTCCTACGAGCAGTACTTC
CDR3aa: CASSEATGSSYEQYF
d_gene: -
j_gene: TRBJ2-7
abundance: -
v_gene: TRBV6-1

CDR3nt: TGTGCCAGCAGCGTAGCCGACCGATTTAACACCGGGGAGCTGTTTTTT
CDR3aa: CASSVADRFNTGELFF
d_gene: -
j_gene: TRBJ2-2
abundance: -
v_gene: TRBV9

CDR3nt: TGTGCCAGCAGTCTTACGGGGGGGTTGGCTTTCTTT
CDR3aa: CASSLTGGLAFF
d_gene: -
j_gene: TRBJ1-1
abundance: -
v_gene: TRBV27

CDR3nt: TGTGCCAGCAGTCACCGATACGAGCAGTACTTC
CDR3aa: CASSHRYEQYF
d_gene: -
j_gene: TRBJ2-7
abundance: once
v_gene: TRBV12-3/TRBV12-4

CDR3nt: TGCGCCAGCAGCCAATCCCCTAGCGGAATCTCCTACGAGCAGTACTTC
CDR3aa: CASSQSPSGISYEQYF
d_gene: TRBD2
j_gene: TRBJ2-7
abundance: -
v_gene: TRBV4-3

CDR3nt: TGTGCCATCAGTGGACTCAGGGGGGCAAGGGCGGGGAGTCAATACAATGAGCAGTTCTTC
CDR3aa: CAISGLRGARAGSQYNEQFF
d_gene: -
j_gene: TRBJ2-1
abundance: -
v_gene: TRBV10-3

CDR3nt: TGTGCCAGCAGCTTTTCGGGGCGGGAGATGGTCACCGGGGAGCTGTTTTTT
CDR3aa: CASSFSGREMVTGELFF
d_gene: TRBD2
j_gene: TRBJ2-2
abundance: -
v_gene: TRBV11-2

CDR3nt: TGCGCCAGCAGCTTTGCCGGAGAGATGAACACTGAAGCTTTCTTT
CDR3aa: CASSFAGEMNTEAFF
d_gene: -
j_gene: TRBJ1-1
abundance: -
v_gene: TRBV5-1

CDR3nt: TGTGCCAGCTCCGGATGGGGCGAGAACACTGAAGCTTTCTTT
CDR3aa: CASSGWGENTEAFF
d_gene: -
j_gene: TRBJ1-1
abundance: -
v_gene: TRBV18

CDR3nt: TGTGCCAGCTCACCCCAGGGTAGCAATCAGCCCCAGCATTTT
CDR3aa: CASSPQGSNQPQHF
d_gene: -
j_gene: TRBJ1-5
abundance: -
v_gene: TRBV18

CDR3nt: TGTGCCAGCAGACCCCCCCCCTCTAGCGGGACTAACAATGAGCAGTTCTTC
CDR3aa: CASRPPPSSGTNNEQFF
d_gene: TRBD2
j_gene: TRBJ2-1
abundance: -
v_gene: TRBV2

CDR3nt: TGTGCCAGCAGCCCCGATCCCTTGGGGGACGGAGCGGCCGACAATGAGCAGTTCTTC
CDR3aa: CASSPDPLGDGAADNEQFF
d_gene: -
j_gene: TRBJ2-1
abundance: -
v_gene: TRBV9

CDR3nt: TGTGCCAGCAGTCGGGGACAGGGTCCATGGGAGACCCAGTACTTC
CDR3aa: CASSRGQGPWETQYF
d_gene: TRBD1
j_gene: TRBJ2-5
abundance: -
v_gene: TRBV6-5

CDR3nt: TGTGCCAGTAGTATTGGACAGGAGAATCAGCCCCAGCATTTT
CDR3aa: CASSIGQENQPQHF
d_gene: TRBD1
j_gene: TRBJ1-5
abundance: -
v_gene: TRBV19

CDR3nt: TGTGCCAGCAGCTACTCAGGGGGCGGGGGTGAAAAACTGTTTTTT
CDR3aa: CASSYSGGGGEKLFF
d_gene: TRBD1
j_gene: TRBJ1-4
abundance: -
v_gene: TRBV7-2

CDR3nt: TGTGCCAGCAGCCAAGAACAGGGGGACAATGAGCAGTTCTTC
CDR3aa: CASSQEQGDNEQFF
d_gene: TRBD1
j_gene: TRBJ2-1
abundance: -
v_gene: TRBV4-2

CDR3nt: TGTGCCTGGAGTGCGACGACAGGTGAAGCTTTCTTT
CDR3aa: CAWSATTGEAFF
d_gene: -
j_gene: TRBJ1-1
abundance: -
v_gene: TRBV30

CDR3nt: TGTGCCAGCAGCAGAAGGGGAGCCCCCGAGCAGTACTTC
CDR3aa: CASSRRGAPEQYF
d_gene: -
j_gene: TRBJ2-7
abundance: -
v_gene: TRBV7-9

CDR3nt: TGTGCCAGCAGCTTTCCCGACAGGGAGTTTGGAAACACCATATATTTT
CDR3aa: CASSFPDREFGNTIYF
d_gene: TRBD1
j_gene: TRBJ1-3
abundance: -
v_gene: TRBV7-9

CDR3nt: TGTGCCAGTAGTATAGAAGAAACCCTGCGGGGCACAGATACGCAGTATTTT
CDR3aa: CASSIEETLRGTDTQYF
d_gene: -
j_gene: TRBJ2-3
abundance: once
v_gene: TRBV19

CDR3nt: TGTGCCAGCGGACAGGGGGCCTACACTGAAGCTTTCTTT
CDR3aa: CASGQGAYTEAFF
d_gene: TRBD1
j_gene: TRBJ1-1
abundance: once
v_gene: TRBV12-3/TRBV12-4

CDR3nt: TGTGCCAGCAGCTTAGGCCTCCATATGGGGGTAGGAAACACCATATATTTT
CDR3aa: CASSLGLHMGVGNTIYF
d_gene: -
j_gene: TRBJ1-3
abundance: once
v_gene: TRBV13

CDR3nt: TGTGCCAGTAGTATGGATGAGACCCAGTACTTC
CDR3aa: CASSMDETQYF
d_gene: -
j_gene: TRBJ2-5
abundance: -
v_gene: TRBV19

CDR3nt: TGTGCCAGCAGCTTAGGAGGGGACGGAGACTATGGCTACACCTTC
CDR3aa: CASSLGGDGDYGYTF
d_gene: -
j_gene: TRBJ1-2
abundance: -
v_gene: TRBV7-2

CDR3nt: TGTGCCAGCAGTCTCGAGGGCACCGGGGAGCTGTTTTTT
CDR3aa: CASSLEGTGELFF
d_gene: -
j_gene: TRBJ2-2
abundance: -
v_gene: TRBV9

CDR3nt: TGTGCCATCAGTGAGGGAATGAACGGGAGGCAAAGCTACAATGAGCAGTTCTTC
CDR3aa: CAISEGMNGRQSYNEQFF
d_gene: TRBD2
j_gene: TRBJ2-1
abundance: -
v_gene: TRBV10-3

CDR3nt: TGTGCCAGCACCCCTGGGGGGGGGTCCCAAACCTACGAGCAGTACTTC
CDR3aa: CASTPGGGSQTYEQYF
d_gene: TRBD2
j_gene: TRBJ2-7
abundance: -
v_gene: TRBV28

CDR3nt: TGCGCCAGCAGCCAAGGAGGCCAGGGCTTGTTGGGCTACACCTTC
CDR3aa: CASSQGGQGLLGYTF
d_gene: -
j_gene: TRBJ1-2
abundance: -
v_gene: TRBV4-3

CDR3nt: TGTGCCAGTAGTCGAGGAAACTCTGGAAACACCATATATTTT
CDR3aa: CASSRGNSGNTIYF
d_gene: -
j_gene: TRBJ1-3
abundance: -
v_gene: TRBV19

CDR3nt: TGTGCCAGCAGCCACGGACTAGCGGGAGAGCGGGGCGAGCAGTACTTC
CDR3aa: CASSHGLAGERGEQYF
d_gene: TRBD2
j_gene: TRBJ2-7
abundance: -
v_gene: TRBV7-2

CDR3nt: TGTGCCAGCAGCCGAGGAAACTCCTACGAGCAGTACTTC
CDR3aa: CASSRGNSYEQYF
d_gene: -
j_gene: TRBJ2-7
abundance: -
v_gene: TRBV7-3